This T cell receptor beta chain was obtained from a study of blood T cell repertoires in COVID-19 (dated by TCRdb to 2020 to 2022). Background on the whole study: Collaborator samples came from the United States, Italy and Spain and covered acute and convalescent phases of COVID-19. HLA class I and class II types, where available, came from metadata supplied by the sample provider rather than from assay-based typing. The material from the prospective study consisted of cDNA or gDNA derived from T cells, B-cell-depleted T cells, or PBMCs. Subjects who had been exposed to COVID-19, were actively infected with it, or had recovered from it provided the deeply sampled blood TCRbeta repertoires that made up the dataset. The samples were drawn from two sources: the first 160 participants of the ongoing ImmuneRACE study, and some 1,300 subjects contributed by 6 global collaborators. The repertoires were made available in a free public database intended to serve as a resource for research on the immune response to SARS-CoV-2. Nearly every sample came with metadata listing a de-identified subject ID, COVID-19 status, age in years and sex.

Summary of the overall study and its limitations: Clinical and demographic metadata were provided uncurated, with the amount varying by source and participant.

The collaborating institutions used their own protocols to collect whole blood in K2EDTA tubes. Collaborator samples were shipped for TCRbeta analysis as frozen whole blood, isolated PBMCs, or DNA extracted from either sample type. This clone was detected once. The target of this receptor is not known. No qualities accompany the bases; no much larger clone lies one base away. The immunoSEQ Assay, a bias-controlled multiplex PCR, was used to amplify TCRbeta CDR3 regions from genomic DNA. The original methods were these. Within the assay, amplification of reference gene primers was used to estimate how many nucleated cells each sample contained. To quantify the absolute abundance of each unique TCRbeta CDR3 rearrangement, sequence reads were collapsed and filtered. For each sample, productive Simpson clonality was calculated as the square root of Simpson's diversity index across productive rearrangements. Entries here come from immuneACCESS through TCRdb and include only in-frame sequences with V and J called. Some clones fail to appear in such tables; in the studies checked, an unresolved V gene covers under half of the shortfall, and the cause of the remainder is unknown. V and J calls and clone size come straight from that table; D and trimming were deduced from the DNA. For this sample the table gives over 250,000 clones, of which around 86% were detected only once. The top ten constitute roughly 2.1% of the sample.

From its cysteine to its phenylalanine, the CDR3 spans 11 amino acids. The sequence is cut down to CDR3 DNA, 33 bases in frame from base 1. At the junction V is shortened by 3 bases and J by 5 bases, with 7 bases in between. The germline V gene (reference sequence) supplies CDR1 DFQATT and CDR2 SNEGSKA. The receptor was isolated from a man aged 45-60 years with acute or convalescent COVID-19. Sequencing was done on a sample of peripheral blood. The receptor chain draws on TRBV20-1 and TRBJ1-2; the D gene is not confidently resolved. The DNA sequence reads TGCAGTGCTAGGTCCCCTTATGGCTACACCTTC. This yields the protein CSARSPYGYTF.